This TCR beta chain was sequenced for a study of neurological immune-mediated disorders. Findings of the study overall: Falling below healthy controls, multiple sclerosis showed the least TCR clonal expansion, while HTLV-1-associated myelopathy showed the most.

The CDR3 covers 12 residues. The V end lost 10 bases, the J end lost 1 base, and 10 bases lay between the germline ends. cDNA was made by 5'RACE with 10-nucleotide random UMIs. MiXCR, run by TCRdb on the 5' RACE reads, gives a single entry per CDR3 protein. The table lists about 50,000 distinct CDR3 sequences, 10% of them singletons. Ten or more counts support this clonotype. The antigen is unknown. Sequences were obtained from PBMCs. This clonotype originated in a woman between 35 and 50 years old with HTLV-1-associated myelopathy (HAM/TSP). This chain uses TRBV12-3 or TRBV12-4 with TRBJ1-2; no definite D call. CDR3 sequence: CATTSDNYGYTF. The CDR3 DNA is TGTGCCACCACCAGCGATAACTATGGCTACACCTTC.